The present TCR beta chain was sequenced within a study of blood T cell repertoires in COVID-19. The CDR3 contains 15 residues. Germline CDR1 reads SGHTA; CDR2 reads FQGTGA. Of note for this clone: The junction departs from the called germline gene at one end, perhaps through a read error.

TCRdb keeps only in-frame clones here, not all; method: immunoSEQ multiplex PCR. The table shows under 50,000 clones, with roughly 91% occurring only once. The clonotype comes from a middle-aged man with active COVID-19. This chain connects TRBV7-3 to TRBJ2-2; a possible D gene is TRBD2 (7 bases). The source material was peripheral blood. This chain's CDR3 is CASSSRAGEGRGAVF. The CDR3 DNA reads TGTGCCAGCAGCTCGCGGGCAGGGGAGGGCCGGGGAGCTGTTTTT.